This T cell receptor (beta chain) was retrieved from a study of CD8 T cells in Susac syndrome. Random hexamers were used to reverse transcribe roughly 0.5 to 1 ug of RNA. TCRdb used MiXCR to reprocess the immunoSEQ multiplex PCR reads, holding one entry per CDR3 protein. Counted here are 150,000 to 200,000 distinct CDR3 sequences, just under 95% occurring once; the ten biggest clones make up 0.13%. The authors carried out high-throughput sequencing of TCR beta. They applied it to CD8+ and CD4+ T cells obtained from blood. This CDR3 has 15 amino acids. The V end was cut by 4 bases, the J end by 4 bases, with 20 bases between. Germline CDR1 is GTSNPN and CDR2 is SVGIG (reference sequence).

Sequenced sample: CD4+ T cells from PBMCs. V gene TRBV30 combines with J gene TRBJ2-7; D is perhaps TRBD1 (5 bases). The TCR was taken from a human donor in good health. CDR3 DNA sequence: TGTGCCTGGAATGGAAGGGGCCCTGTCGTTTACGAGCAGTACTTC. Its protein is CAWNGRGPVVYEQYF.